This record covers a single TCR beta chain. Repertoires were generated with immunoSEQ multiplex PCR, while TCRdb's copy carries only in-frame clones and drops some. This sample has 100,000 or so clones, with 95% to 97% found just once. This CDR3 comprises 15 residues. Germline V gene lookup returns CDR1 SEHNR and CDR2 FQNEAQ (reference sequence). V was cut by 3 bases and J by 2 bases, with 13 bases left in between. This entry is derived from a study of OX40 agonist ivuxolimab in advanced cancers. This specimen consisted of CD4+ or CD8+ T cells sorted from blood, obtained in a trial of the OX40 agonist ivuxolimab. The clonotype originates from an adult with an advanced solid tumor such as melanoma, head and neck, liver or kidney cancer. V is TRBV7-9 and J is TRBJ1-2, with no clear D. In DNA, the CDR3 is TGTGCCAGCAGCTTCTTTGACATACCCAACTATGGCTACACCTTC. Its protein is CASSFFDIPNYGYTF.